These 25 T cell receptor beta chains share one sample of origin, sequenced in a study of T cells in Graves' hyperthyroidism and ophthalmopathy. RNA transcripts were the template for amplifying TCR beta CDR3 regions. When the TCR CDR3 underwent first-round RT-PCR, the HTBI primer set was used. Each CDR3 protein is one row after TCRdb ran MiXCR on the multiplex PCR reads. This table holds hundreds of thousands of distinct CDR3 sequences, roughly 45% found once. Sequenced material: peripheral blood or thyroid tissue (not recorded which). The receptors were gathered from an adult man with Graves' disease, either hyperthyroidism or ophthalmopathy (not recorded which).

This chain uses TRBV7-2 with TRBJ1-1, with D hard to call. Germline lookup yields CDR1 SGHTA and CDR2 FQGNSA. V gave up 5 bases and J gave up 3 bases, with 7 bases separating them. The CDR3 sequence is 12 residues long. The CDR3 DNA reads TGTGCCAGCAGCCAAAGATACACTGAAGCTTTCTTT. Protein product: CASSQRYTEAFF.

In the case of this clonotype: The junction departs from the called germline gene at one end, perhaps through a read error. The rearrangement joins TRBV12-3 or TRBV12-4 to TRBJ1-2; D is perhaps TRBD1 (6 bases). The CDR3 has 13 residues. CDR3 coding DNA: TGTGCCAGCAGTTTCCGACAGGCTCGGGGCTACCCCTTC. Protein: CASSFRQARGYPF.

V gene TRBV12-3 or TRBV12-4 combines with J gene TRBJ1-1, with D hard to call. V was cut by 7 bases and J by 0 bases, with 12 bases left in between. CDR3 length: 14 residues. The CDR3 sequence: CASKLGLMNTEAFF. CDR3 DNA: TGTGCCAGCAAACTGGGTCTTATGAACACTGAAGCTTTCTTT.

This chain uses TRBV19 with TRBJ1-1, with D possibly being TRBD1 (6 bases). The CDR3 has 14 residues. V was trimmed by 5 bases and J by 2 bases, leaving 12 bases between them. Germline CDR1 and CDR2: LNHDA and SQIVND (reference sequence). The CDR3: CASSQQGGNTEAFF. In nucleotides, the CDR3 is TGTGCCAGTAGTCAACAGGGTGGCAACACTGAAGCTTTCTTT.

This clonotype was found a few times. The chain carries TRBV20-1 and TRBJ2-5; either TRBD1 or TRBD2 may supply D (5 bases each). This CDR3 comprises 14 residues. Germline V gives CDR1 DFQATT, CDR2 SNEGSKA (reference sequence). The V gene lost 0 bases and the J gene lost 1 base, with 9 bases spanning the gap. The DNA for the CDR3 is TGCAGTGCTAGAGATTGGGGACCCCAAGAGACCCAGTACTTC. Encoded protein: CSARDWGPQETQYF.

The chain couples TRBV5-1 to TRBJ1-2; a weak D match, TRBD1 (5 bases). CDR1 and CDR2 from the germline V gene are SGHRS and YFSETQ. This CDR3 comprises 13 residues. Deletions cut 7 bases from V and 8 bases from J, with 18 bases between. CDR3 coding DNA: TGCGCCAGCGGACCTCGCCAGGGTGAAGGCTACACCTTC. It yields the protein CASGPRQGEGYTF.

The V gene is TRBV5-1, the J gene TRBJ1-6; D may be TRBD1 (6 bases). V was clipped by 0 bases and J by 8 bases, with 12 bases between them. CDR1 SGHRS and CDR2 YFSETQ come from the germline V gene. The CDR3 is made up of 15 amino acids. The CDR3 bases are TGCGCCAGCAGCTTGGCGGGGCAGGGGTATTCACCCCTCCACTTT. It specifies CASSLAGQGYSPLHF.

Comments on this clonotype: A much larger clone differs from this one at a single base, so this may be a read error. The gene calls are TRBV29-1 and TRBJ1-2, with unresolved D. Germline CDR1 is SQVTM and CDR2 is ANQGSEA. This CDR3 region has 11 residues. CDR3 DNA sequence: TGCAGCGCTTACTCGGCAACTGGCTACGCCTTC. Its protein product is CSAYSATGYAF.

The V and J genes are TRBV6-5 and TRBJ2-7; the match to TRBD1 covers 7 bases. Trimming removed 2 bases from V and 3 bases from J; junction bases left unmatched: 13. The CDR3 is 17 amino acids. In germline, CDR1 is MNHEY, CDR2 SVGAGI. The CDR3 region has the DNA TGTGCCAGCAGTTACACCGTCGCAGGGGGAAAATACTACGAGCAGTACTTC. It codes for CASSYTVAGGKYYEQYF.

This clonotype was observed at least ten times. This sequence joins TRBV15 and TRBJ1-3, with a possible D match to TRBD1 (6 bases). CDR3 size: 14 residues. The germline CDR1 and CDR2 sequences are LNHNV and YYDKDF (reference sequence). V gave up 5 bases and J gave up 1 base, with 9 bases separating them. For the CDR3, the DNA is TGTGCCACCAGCGTGGGACATTCTGGAAACACCATATATTTT. It codes for CATSVGHSGNTIYF.

Details on this clonotype: An end of the junction does not agree with germline; a read error may underlie this. This chain links TRBV5-5 with TRBJ1-4; D gene ambiguous. This CDR3 has 15 amino acids. From germline, CDR1 is SGHKS and CDR2 YYEKEE (reference sequence). CDR3 nucleotides: TGCGCCAGCAGCCGCGGGAGAGCAACTAATGAAAAACTGTTTTTT. Translation gives CASSRGRATNEKLFF.

Only a few counts were recorded for this clonotype. The chain employs TRBV7-2 and TRBJ1-5, with D unclear. Germline CDR1 reads SGHTA; CDR2 reads FQGNSA. Trimming took 5 bases from V and 0 from J, leaving 11 bases between them. The CDR3 consists of 15 residues. The CDR3 region is CASSKEIFSNQPQHF. The DNA of the CDR3 is TGTGCCAGCAGCAAAGAGATATTTAGCAATCAGCCCCAGCATTTT.

Concerning this clonotype itself: The conserved closing phenylalanine or tryptophan is absent in this CDR3, likely reflecting a read error. Because the CDR3's place on the DNA is in doubt, the DNA is left out and the CDR3 is given as listed by TCRdb. The chain couples TRBV2 to TRBJ2-7. The CDR3 totals 8 residues, both ends included. Germline loops: CDR1 SNHLY, CDR2 FYNNEI. This CDR3 reads CASSEGYG.

The chain links TRBV10-3 to TRBJ2-5; no reliable D call. Trimming took off 4 bases at V and 5 bases at J, with 11 bases between the two ends. CDR1 is ENHRY, CDR2 SYGVKD, per germline. The length of the CDR3 is 13 residues. CDR3 sequence: CAISGVAWETQYF. The CDR3 coding sequence is TGTGCCATCAGTGGGGTAGCCTGGGAGACCCAGTACTTC.

The chain is built from TRBV2 and TRBJ1-4, with 7 bases aligning to TRBD1. J lost 3 bases, V lost 8 bases, and 6 bases had no gene match. CDR1 is SNHLY, CDR2 FYNNEI, per germline. The CDR3 has 14 residues. CDR3 DNA: TGTGCCAGCGCTGACAGGGTCCCTAATGAAAAACTGTTTTTT. Translated, it gives CASADRVPNEKLFF.

The chain joins TRBV10-3 to TRBJ1-6; D is unclear. V lost 3 bases and J lost 11, with 11 bases in between. Germline V gene data show CDR1 as ENHRY and CDR2 as SYGVKD. This CDR3 is built from 13 residues. CDR3 in DNA: TGTGCCATCAGTGAAAGGATTCCAGCACCCCTCCACTTT. As protein: CAISERIPAPLHF.

Details on this clonotype: With a much larger clone just one base away, this may be a read error. The chain joins TRBV29-1 to TRBJ2-7; 7 bases align to TRBD1. V shed 4 bases, J shed 5 bases, and the junction held 11 bases outside the gene matches. This CDR3 region has 14 residues. Germline CDR1 SQVTM, CDR2 ANQGSEA. The CDR3 nucleotides read TGCAGCGTTGTGGCTTGGGAAGGGGGCCACGAGCAGTACTTC. Its protein product is CSVVAWEGGHEQYF.

This clonotype was detected many times. The V and J genes are TRBV29-1 and TRBJ1-5; D might be TRBD1 (5 bases). V lost 4 bases, J lost 7 bases, and 14 bases lay in between. The CDR3 totals 13 residues. The germline gives CDR1 SQVTM, CDR2 ANQGSEA. Here the CDR3 reads CSVVGREGQPQHF. Here the CDR3 DNA reads TGCAGCGTTGTTGGCAGGGAAGGGCAGCCCCAGCATTTT.

This rearrangement joins TRBV6-5 to TRBJ2-6; 12 bases line up with TRBD2. The CDR3 extends over 18 amino acids. The germline CDR1 and CDR2 sequences are MNHEY and SVGAGI. V was pared by 0 bases and J by 1 base, with 1 base of the junction left unmatched. This CDR3 is CASSYSGTSGSGANVLTF. CDR3 coding DNA: TGTGCCAGCAGTTACTCGGGGACTAGCGGGTCTGGGGCCAACGTCCTGACTTTC.

The chain has TRBV9 and TRBJ2-5; TRBD2 agrees at 8 bases. The germline V gene encodes CDR1 SGDLS and CDR2 YYNGEE. The CDR3 loop spans 14 amino acids. Unmatched junction bases numbered 4, after V lost 2 bases and J lost 4 bases. This chain's CDR3 is CASSVLAGPETQYF. The DNA for the CDR3 is TGTGCCAGCAGCGTTCTAGCGGGTCCAGAGACCCAGTACTTC.

This clonotype has ten or more counts. V usage is TRBV29-1 and J usage is TRBJ1-2, with TRBD1 matching over 7 bases. The V gene end was trimmed by 7 bases and the J gene end by 2 bases; junction bases not matched to a gene: 7. The CDR3 covers 13 residues. The germline gives CDR1 SQVTM, CDR2 ANQGSEA. The CDR3 nucleotides read TGCAGCGGAACCCGGGACAGCAACTATGGCTACACCTTC. This sequence encodes CSGTRDSNYGYTF.

The chain uses TRBV11-3 and TRBJ1-1; TRBD1 matches at 9 bases. The V gene's germline CDR1 is SGHNT and CDR2 YENEEA. This CDR3 has 16 residues. The V gene end was trimmed by 5 bases and the J gene end by 6 bases; junction bases not matched to a gene: 13. The CDR3 DNA is TGTGCCAGCAGCCTTACGTACAGGGGGCTGGGGGCTGAAGCTTTCTTT. Translated: CASSLTYRGLGAEAFF.

This clonotype was seen more than once but under ten times. The V and J genes are TRBV20-1 and TRBJ1-2; 7 nucleotides match TRBD1. The V and J ends lost 6 bases and 7 bases, in that order; junction bases with no gene match: 11. This CDR3 spans 13 amino acids. CDR1 and CDR2 from the germline V gene are DFQATT and SNEGSKA (reference sequence). This CDR3 reads CSAKPTGAAGYTF. CDR3 DNA sequence: TGCAGTGCCAAGCCCACAGGGGCCGCTGGCTACACCTTC.

There are many counts of this clonotype. The rearrangement uses TRBV7-9 and TRBJ1-2, with 11 bases aligning to TRBD1. V was clipped by 7 bases and J by 8 bases; unmatched bases: 12. The CDR3 runs to 15 residues. The V gene's germline CDR1 is SEHNR and CDR2 FQNEAQ (reference sequence). CDR3 nucleotides: TGTGCCAGCACCGAGAGGGGACAGGGGGTCGGCGGCTACACCTTC. Protein sequence: CASTERGQGVGGYTF.

In this sample, this clonotype turned up many times. This chain links TRBV25-1 with TRBJ1-2, with 11 bases matching TRBD1. With V trimmed by 6 bases and J by 3 bases, 6 bases remained unmatched. CDR1 and CDR2 from the germline V gene are MGHDK and SYGVNS. The CDR3 spans 15 residues. The CDR3 loop reads CASSARTGGDYGYTF. The CDR3 coding sequence is TGTGCCAGCAGCGCACGGACAGGGGGCGACTATGGCTACACCTTC.